These T cell receptor beta chains were read from a single sample in a study of cytomegalovirus exposure and HLA in healthy donors. Measured with immunoSEQ multiplex PCR; TCRdb has only the in-frame clones, and not every one. This sample has about 90,000 clones, with roughly 74% found just once. Source material: PBMCs. The receptors stem from a young woman in good health and CMV-seropositive. Each CDR3 is given without its conserved first and last residue. D genes are given only for firm matches.

CDR3 protein: ASSVGLAGATPYEQY
V gene: TRBV9
J gene: TRBJ2-7
D gene: TRBD2

CDR3 protein: ASSLLASGYEQY
V gene: TRBV27
J gene: -
D gene: TRBD2

CDR3 protein: ASSGLYEQY
V gene: TRBV25-1
J gene: TRBJ2-7
D gene: -

CDR3 protein: ASSPWGGEQY
V gene: TRBV2
J gene: TRBJ2-7
D gene: TRBD2

CDR3 protein: ASSVAQGLDSPLH
V gene: TRBV9
J gene: TRBJ1-6
D gene: -

CDR3 protein: AWRAEGTQY
V gene: TRBV30
J gene: TRBJ2-5
D gene: -

CDR3 protein: AISKTGPYGYT
V gene: TRBV10-3
J gene: TRBJ1-2
D gene: TRBD1

CDR3 protein: ASSEASGLAGDSYNEQF
V gene: TRBV6-1
J gene: TRBJ2-1
D gene: TRBD2

CDR3 protein: ASSPGLAGGETQY
V gene: TRBV5-8
J gene: TRBJ2-5
D gene: TRBD2

CDR3 protein: SVSGTPPSPLH
V gene: TRBV29-1
J gene: TRBJ1-6
D gene: -

CDR3 protein: ASSHSGSTGELF
V gene: TRBV5-4
J gene: TRBJ2-2
D gene: TRBD2

CDR3 protein: ASSRGWDPYEQY
V gene: TRBV9
J gene: TRBJ2-7
D gene: -

CDR3 protein: ASSQVQGATEAF
V gene: TRBV4-3
J gene: TRBJ1-1
D gene: TRBD1

CDR3 protein: ASSSGQGVAPLH
V gene: TRBV18
J gene: TRBJ1-6
D gene: TRBD1

CDR3 protein: AIRGPFSTDTQY
V gene: TRBV6-5
J gene: TRBJ2-3
D gene: TRBD1

CDR3 protein: ASSLGLAGTDTQY
V gene: TRBV5-5
J gene: TRBJ2-3
D gene: TRBD2

CDR3 protein: ASRQKGDNEQF
V gene: TRBV19
J gene: TRBJ2-1
D gene: -